The sequence of this TCR beta chain was determined in a study of CD8 T cells in Susac syndrome. Random hexamers were used to reverse transcribe the RNA input (about 0.45 to 1 ug). One entry per CDR3 protein results from TCRdb running MiXCR on the immunoSEQ multiplex PCR reads. The sample includes 300,000 to 350,000 distinct CDR3 sequences, roughly nine tenths seen only once; the top ten take about 0.07%. With 2 bases removed from V and 0 bases from J, the gap between germline ends came to 8 bases. Germline V lookup: CDR1 ENHRY, CDR2 SYGVKD. This CDR3 is 16 amino acids long. The authors negatively isolated CD8+ and CD4+ T cells and FACS-enriched TEMRA cells.

V is TRBV10-3 and J is TRBJ1-6; maybe TRBD1 (5 bases). The sequence was collected from a human donor with multiple sclerosis. Sequencing was done on a sample of CD4+ T cells from PBMCs. CDR3 residues: CAISEGGSSYNSPLHF. DNA for the CDR3: TGTGCCATCAGTGAGGGGGGTAGCTCCTATAATTCACCCCTCCACTTT.